These 27 T cell receptor beta chains were sequenced from one sample in a study of a mutant IDH1 vaccine in newly diagnosed glioma. Measured with immunoSEQ multiplex PCR; TCRdb has only the in-frame clones, and not every one. This table holds about 54,000 clones, 80% to 90% found once. No cognate antigen is known for these TCRs. Time point specified: week 23, last vaccination. Doses consisted of 300 ug of mutant IDH1 20-mer peptide each, paired with topical imiquimod. Sample: PBMCs, taken from a glioma patient whose treatment included an IDH1 peptide vaccine. The origin of the receptors is a man aged 35 to 55 with glioma.

This clone was counted between two and nine times. The chain links TRBV4-1 to TRBJ2-5; 9 bases align to TRBD2. There are 17 residues in the CDR3. Germline V gives CDR1 MGHRA, CDR2 YSYEKL. Losses at the gene ends were 0 bases for V and 1 base for J; bases not matched to a gene: 6. CDR3 in amino acids: CASSQDSLAGRQETQYF. The CDR3 nucleotides read TGCGCCAGCAGCCAAGATAGCCTAGCGGGACGCCAAGAGACCCAGTACTTC.

The genes are TRBV6-5 and TRBJ2-2; D is uncertain. The CDR3 is 15 amino acids. V was pared by 4 bases and J by 1 base, with 10 bases between. From germline, CDR1 is MNHEY and CDR2 SVGAGI. The CDR3 coding sequence is TGTGCCAGCAGTTTGGTACACAAGAACACCGGGGAGCTGTTTTTT. Translating gives CASSLVHKNTGELFF.

The chain couples TRBV5-1 to TRBJ1-2; D is unresolved. Trimming removed 0 bases at V and 4 bases at J, with 7 bases between. This CDR3 region has 13 residues. Germline-derived CDR1 and CDR2 are SGHRS and YFSETQ. The CDR3 loop is CASSLDSFYGYTF. DNA of the CDR3: TGCGCCAGCAGCTTGGACAGTTTCTATGGCTACACCTTC.

This clone has more than one count but fewer than ten. The genes are TRBV7-9 and TRBJ1-1, with D perhaps TRBD1 (5 bases). The CDR3 runs 13 residues. V was pared by 5 bases and J by 4 bases, with 11 bases between. Germline CDR1 reads SEHNR; CDR2 reads FQNEAQ (reference sequence). The CDR3 DNA reads TGTGCCAGCAGCCCCGGGGGGATCACTGAAGCTTTCTTT. This codes for CASSPGGITEAFF.

The chain is built from TRBV19 and TRBJ2-5; D possibly corresponds to TRBD1 (6 bases). Germline assignment: CDR1 LNHDA and CDR2 SQIVND (reference sequence). With 1 base removed from V and 4 bases from J, the gap between germline ends came to 7 bases. This CDR3 is 13 amino acids long. CDR3 in amino acids: CASSIGGPETQYF. In nucleotides, the CDR3 is TGTGCCAGTAGTATAGGGGGGCCAGAGACCCAGTACTTC.

The J gene is TRBJ2-5, the V gene TRBV7-2; 9 bases fit TRBD1. The germline CDR1 and CDR2 sequences are SGHTA and FQGNSA. The CDR3 runs 13 residues. V lost 4 bases, J lost 4 bases, and 1 base stayed unmatched. CDR3 nucleotides: TGTGCCAGCAGCTCGGGACAGGGAGAGACCCAGTACTTC. Its protein product is CASSSGQGETQYF.

As DNA, the CDR3 is TGTGCCAGCAGTCAATCCGGATCTATCTCTGGGGCCAACGTCCTGACTTTC. This sequence encodes CASSQSGSISGANVLTF. The chain couples TRBV4-2 to TRBJ2-6; D remains ambiguous. V was pared by 6 bases and J by 0 bases, with 15 bases between. Looked up from germline, CDR1 is LGHNA and CDR2 is YNFKEQ. The CDR3 consists of 17 residues.

The chain carries TRBV27 and TRBJ2-7, with TRBD2 matching 8 bases. V lost 6 bases to trimming and J lost 1 base; unmatched junction nucleotides: 8. The CDR3 contains 15 residues. Germline V gene lookup returns CDR1 MNHEY and CDR2 SMNVEV (reference sequence). CDR3: CASSWSGSPSYEQYF. In nucleotides, the CDR3 is TGTGCCAGCAGCTGGAGCGGGAGTCCTTCCTACGAGCAGTACTTC.

The chain has TRBV6-4 and TRBJ1-2, with D maybe TRBD1 (6 bases). The V end was cut by 2 bases, the J end by 5 bases, with 9 bases between. The germline gives CDR1 MRHNA, CDR2 SNTAGT. This CDR3 comprises 13 residues. CDR3 bases: TGTGCCAGCAGTGACCAGCAGGGGTATGGCTACACCTTC. It codes for CASSDQQGYGYTF.

This chain connects TRBV7-2 to TRBJ1-4; D uncertain. Germline values: CDR1 SGHTA, CDR2 FQGNSA. Deletions cut 5 bases from V and 6 bases from J, with 13 bases between. This CDR3 spans 14 amino acids. CDR3 DNA: TGTGCCAGCAGCCCCTGGGGTAGTGATGAAAAACTGTTTTTT. This sequence encodes CASSPWGSDEKLFF. Full variable domain (missing parts from reference TRBV7-2 and TRBJ1-4): GAGVSQSPSNKVTEKGKDVELRCDPISGHTALYWYRQSLGQGLEFLIYFQGNSAPDKSGLPSDRFSAERTGGSVSTLTIQRTQQEDSAVYLCASSPWGSDEKLFFGSGTQLSVL.

The chain has TRBV2 and TRBJ2-7, with D hard to call. The CDR3 has 14 amino acids. Trimming took 9 bases from V and 2 from J, leaving 17 bases between them. Looked up from germline, CDR1 is SNHLY and CDR2 is FYNNEI. The CDR3, as DNA: TGTGCCAGTACCGAAACCCAATTTACCTACGAGCAGTACTTC. It encodes CASTETQFTYEQYF. The full variable domain, in which reference TRBV2 and TRBJ2-7 provide the parts outside the CDR3, is EPEVTQTPSHQVTQMGQEVILRCVPISNHLYFYWYRQILGQKVEFLVSFYNNEISEKSEIFDDQFSVERPDGSNFTLKIRSTKLEDSAMYFCASTETQFTYEQYFGPGTRLTVT.

The J gene is TRBJ2-3, the V gene TRBV29-1, with D perhaps TRBD1 (6 bases). In germline, CDR1 is SQVTM, CDR2 ANQGSEA. V dropped 6 bases and J dropped 5 bases, with 21 bases sitting between them. The CDR3 totals 15 residues. The CDR3 DNA reads TGCAGCGTGGGGGCTTCCGGGCAGGGCAAAGATACGCAGTATTTT. Protein product: CSVGASGQGKDTQYF.

The chain has TRBV6-1 and TRBJ2-1, with D perhaps TRBD1 or TRBD2 (5 bases each). The CDR3 runs to 14 residues. Germline V gene lookup returns CDR1 MNHNS and CDR2 SASEGT. V lost 7 bases and J lost 6, with 16 bases in between. CDR3 loop: CASMWGTLGNEQFF. DNA of the CDR3: TGTGCCAGCATGTGGGGGACCCTAGGCAATGAGCAGTTCTTC.

The chain has TRBV7-9 and TRBJ2-2; D remains ambiguous. CDR1 is SEHNR and CDR2 is FQNEAQ in the germline V gene (reference sequence). The V and J ends lost 2 bases and 1 base respectively, with 8 bases between them. The CDR3 is made up of 15 amino acids. Here the CDR3 DNA reads TGTGCCAGCAGCTTACGTAGAGAGAACACCGGGGAGCTGTTTTTT. Amino acid sequence: CASSLRRENTGELFF. The full variable domain, in which reference TRBV7-9 and TRBJ2-2 provide the parts outside the CDR3, is DTGVSQNPRHKITKRGQNVTFRCDPISEHNRLYWYRQTLGQGPEFLTYFQNEAQLEKSRLLSDRFSAERPKGSFSTLEIQRTEQGDSAMYLCASSLRRENTGELFFGEGSRLTVL.

J is TRBJ2-7 and V is TRBV5-1; D is perhaps TRBD2 (6 bases). Germline loops: CDR1 SGHRS, CDR2 YFSETQ. The germline V and J ends were trimmed by 5 bases and 2 bases, with 14 bases remaining between them. CDR3 size: 14 residues. The CDR3 protein is CASRWDSGAYEQYF. The CDR3 DNA reads TGCGCCAGCAGGTGGGACTCGGGCGCCTACGAGCAGTACTTC.

The chain has TRBV5-1 and TRBJ2-3; weak D call: TRBD2 (5 bases). The V gene's germline CDR1 is SGHRS and CDR2 YFSETQ. V lost 4 bases to trimming and J lost 1 base, with 10 bases between them. CDR3 length equals 14 residues. The DNA for the CDR3 is TGCGCCAGCAGCCCCGATAGCGGCACAGATACGCAGTATTTT. It is translated as CASSPDSGTDTQYF.

V usage is TRBV9 and J usage is TRBJ2-2; D not resolved. Germline CDR1 and CDR2: SGDLS and YYNGEE. Trimming shortened V by 0 bases and J by 5 bases, and 2 bases separated the two germline ends. This CDR3 spans 12 amino acids. The CDR3 loop is CASSVGTGELFF. CDR3 sequence (DNA): TGTGCCAGCAGCGTAGGTACCGGGGAGCTGTTTTTT.

The chain employs TRBV7-8 and TRBJ2-5; D not resolved. Germline CDR1 and CDR2: SGHVS and FQNEAQ. This CDR3 region has 15 residues. Trimming pared 5 bases from V and 1 base from J, leaving 14 bases between. CDR3 nucleotide sequence: TGTGCCAGCAGCCCACTCCGGGTGGGCCAAGAGACCCAGTACTTC. Translated: CASSPLRVGQETQYF.

This clone was observed once. This chain connects TRBV7-3 to TRBJ2-5, with D maybe TRBD2 (5 bases). Trimming took off 0 bases at V and 4 bases at J, with 12 bases between the two ends. The germline V gene has CDR1 SGHTA and CDR2 FQGTGA. This CDR3 contains 15 residues. The CDR3 coding sequence is TGTGCCAGCAGCTTAACGAGCGGAGTCAGAGAGACCCAGTACTTC. Residues: CASSLTSGVRETQYF.

The V and J genes are TRBV7-9 and TRBJ1-2; D gene unclear. The CDR3 is 14 residues long. V dropped 1 base and J dropped 4 bases, with 10 bases sitting between them. Germline assignment: CDR1 SEHNR and CDR2 FQNEAQ (reference sequence). CDR3 residues: CASSLEGSSYGYTF. Written as DNA, the CDR3 is TGTGCCAGCAGCTTAGAGGGCAGCTCCTATGGCTACACCTTC.

This sequence joins TRBV7-6 and TRBJ2-1; D unclear. The CDR3 is 16 residues long. CDR1 and CDR2 (germline): SGHVS, FNYEAQ. Trimming shortened V by 4 bases and J by 7 bases, and 20 bases separated the two germline ends. For the CDR3, the DNA is TGTGCCAGCAGCTCTACTCTAAGGGCAAGTGGAAATGAGCAGTTCTTC. It translates to CASSSTLRASGNEQFF.

CDR3 in DNA: TGTGCCAGCAGTCCCATAGACAGCGACGAGCAGTACTTC. Protein product: CASSPIDSDEQYF. This chain joins TRBV28 and TRBJ2-7, with D perhaps TRBD1 (5 bases). Trimming left V 5 bases short and J 5 bases short, with 13 bases between. From germline, CDR1 is MDHEN and CDR2 SYDVKM. This CDR3 comprises 13 residues.

This rearrangement joins TRBV28 to TRBJ2-7; TRBD1 matches at 7 bases. The CDR3 contains 15 residues. Germline values: CDR1 MDHEN, CDR2 SYDVKM. Trimming cost V 5 bases and J 0 bases; bases outside gene matches: 7. This CDR3 reads CASSPRTGSSYEQYF. The CDR3 DNA is TGTGCCAGCAGTCCCAGGACAGGTAGCTCCTACGAGCAGTACTTC.

The chain employs TRBV25-1 and TRBJ2-2, with 7 bases that match TRBD2. The CDR3 totals 14 residues. The V gene end was trimmed by 4 bases and the J gene end by 1 base; junction bases not matched to a gene: 0. Per the germline V gene, CDR1 is MGHDK and CDR2 is SYGVNS. In DNA form, the CDR3 reads TGTGCCAGCAGTGGGGGGGGGAACACCGGGGAGCTGTTTTTT. Translation: CASSGGGNTGELFF.

V is TRBV9 and J is TRBJ2-5, with 7 bases fitting TRBD2. The CDR3 spans 16 residues. Losses at the gene ends were 0 bases for V and 2 bases for J; bases not matched to a gene: 7. CDR1 and CDR2 (germline): SGDLS, YYNGEE. The DNA for the CDR3 is TGTGCCAGCAGCGTAGGGTCTAGCGGTAAGCAAGAGACCCAGTACTTC. This sequence encodes CASSVGSSGKQETQYF.

This chain links TRBV6-6 with TRBJ2-3, with D possibly TRBD1 on 6 matching bases. The CDR3 extends over 13 amino acids. Germline assignment: CDR1 MNHNY and CDR2 SVGAGI (reference sequence). The V end was cut by 6 bases, the J end by 4 bases, with 11 bases between. The CDR3 protein is CASRNRAADTQYF. In DNA, the CDR3 is TGTGCCAGCAGGAACAGGGCCGCAGATACGCAGTATTTT.

A single count supports this clone. The chain joins TRBV7-8 to TRBJ1-2; TRBD1 matches at 9 bases. V gave up 4 bases and J gave up 8 bases; unmatched junction bases: 5. The CDR3 spans 13 residues. The germline V gene has CDR1 SGHVS and CDR2 FQNEAQ. DNA of the CDR3: TGTGCCAGCAGCTCCAGGACAGGGGACGGCTACACCTTC. As protein: CASSSRTGDGYTF.